This is a list of T cell receptor beta chains from one sample in a study of response to subunit inactivated influenza vaccine. One entry per CDR3 protein results from TCRdb running MiXCR on the RT-PCR reads. The sample comprises 550,000 to 600,000 distinct CDR3 sequences, approximately 12% of which are singletons, and roughly a tenth rests with the top ten. Material: PBMCs from blood, obtained on the day of vaccination. The receptors originated from a man aged 50-59 years who received an inactivated influenza vaccine. CDR3s include the opening cysteine and the closing phenylalanine or tryptophan. Fields, in order: clone size, J gene, D gene, V gene, CDR3 length, CDR3 DNA, CDR3 protein. D genes are given only for firm matches. Some rows mark clone size as missing; the rest say once, few, many or name a class of expanded clone.

many TRBJ2-2 TRBD2 TRBV29-1 15 TGCAGCGTCCCACCGGGGGGAAGCGACACCGGGGAGCTGTTTTTT CSVPPGGSDTGELFF
. TRBJ2-5 . TRBV12-3/TRBV12-4 13 TGTGCCAGCAGTCGGAGGGCCCAAGAGACCCAGTACTTC CASSRRAQETQYF
few TRBJ2-1 TRBD1 TRBV6-1 15 TGTGCCAGCAGTGAGAGGACAGGGTCTTTCAATGAGCAGTTCTTC CASSERTGSFNEQFF
. TRBJ2-7 . TRBV5-6 13 TGTGCCAGCAGCTTAGCGGTCGGCTACGAGCAGTACTTC CASSLAVGYEQYF
once TRBJ2-3 TRBD2 TRBV20-1 16 TGCAGTGCTAGGGGGACTAGCGGGAGGGCCGCAGATACGCAGTATTTT CSARGTSGRAADTQYF
. TRBJ2-1 TRBD2 TRBV4-3 17 TGCGCCAGCAGCCAAGAGGTATCGTTCCGGGGAGGGGATGAGCAGTTCTTC CASSQEVSFRGGDEQFF
few TRBJ1-2 TRBD1 TRBV7-2 13 TGTGCCAGCAGCTTAAACAGGGGGCAAGGCTACACCTTC CASSLNRGQGYTF
many TRBJ1-1 . TRBV12-3/TRBV12-4 14 TGTGCCAGCAGTTTTAGGCGGATGAACACTGAAGCTTTCTTT CASSFRRMNTEAFF
. TRBJ2-3 TRBD2 TRBV7-9 16 TGTGCCAGCAGCGCTAGCGGGAGTTACAGCACAGATACGCAGTATTTT CASSASGSYSTDTQYF
. TRBJ2-3 TRBD2 TRBV6-2/TRBV6-3 17 TGTGCCAGCAGTTACTCGAAGGTAGCGGGAGAGCAAGATACGCAGTATTTT CASSYSKVAGEQDTQYF
. TRBJ2-5 . TRBV7-7 14 TGTGCCAGCAGCCCATATGGAGGGGGGGAGACCCAGTACTTC CASSPYGGGETQYF
once TRBJ1-2 . TRBV4-2 16 TGTGCCATGGGCCCCGGGCAGGTTCTCCTTAACTATGGCTACACCTTC CAMGPGQVLLNYGYTF
few TRBJ2-1 TRBD2 TRBV7-9 17 TGTGCCAGCAGCTTAGCTCAGTCTAGCGGTAAGGTCAATGAGCAGTTCTTC CASSLAQSSGKVNEQFF
many TRBJ1-1 . TRBV7-2 13 TGTGCCAGCAGCCTCCAGGGTCTAGGTGAAGCTTTCTTT CASSLQGLGEAFF
many TRBJ1-5 . TRBV15 16 TGTGCCACCAGCAGTGCCCAGGCTTATAGCAATCAGCCCCAGCATTTT CATSSAQAYSNQPQHF
few TRBJ2-1 . TRBV7-2 12 TGTGCCAGCAGCCTACGGGCGGGTTACAAGTTCTTC CASSLRAGYKFF
. TRBJ1-5 . TRBV24-1 15 TGTGCCACCAGTGAAGGGGTATATGGCAATCAGCCCCAGCATTTT CATSEGVYGNQPQHF
. TRBJ2-7 . TRBV20-1 13 TGCAGTGCCAAAGGTCGGAGGTCCTACGAGCAGTACTTC CSAKGRRSYEQYF
few TRBJ2-1 . TRBV7-6 13 TGTGCCAGCAGCTTAGCTCCGCTTAATGAGCAGTTCTTC CASSLAPLNEQFF
few TRBJ2-7 TRBD1 TRBV20-1 15 TGCAGTGCCACGGCGATAACAGGGGCCTCCTACGAGCAGTACTTC CSATAITGASYEQYF
few TRBJ1-2 . TRBV3-1 17 TGTGCCAGCAGCCAAGAAAGAAGGACAATCCTGAGAGATGGCTACACCTTC CASSQERRTILRDGYTF
. TRBJ2-7 TRBD2 TRBV4-2 19 TGTGCCAGCAGCCAAGATTTAGGGACTAGCGTTATTAGCTCCTACGAGCAGTACTTC CASSQDLGTSVISSYEQYF
few TRBJ1-5 . TRBV2 14 TGTGCCAGCAGTGACCAGGGAGGTAATCAGCCCCAGCATTTT CASSDQGGNQPQHF
few TRBJ2-5 TRBD2 TRBV4-3 15 TGCGCCAGCAGTCGTGGTAGCGGGGTCCAAGAGACCCAGTACTTC CASSRGSGVQETQYF
many TRBJ2-7 . TRBV11-2 14 TGTGCCAGCAGCTTTGGACAGGGAGGGGGCGAGCAGTACTTC CASSFGQGGGEQYF
. TRBJ1-6 . TRBV30 14 TGTGCCTGGAGTAGAGGGGAACATAATTCACCCCTCCACTTT CAWSRGEHNSPLHF
. TRBJ2-1 . TRBV7-9 17 TGTGCCAGCAGCCCACCCTCGGACCAACTTTCCTACAATGAGCAGTTCTTC CASSPPSDQLSYNEQFF
. TRBJ2-3 TRBD2 TRBV20-1 15 TGCAGTGCTACGGGACTAGCGGGCCTCACAGATACGCAGTATTTT CSATGLAGLTDTQYF
. TRBJ2-3 . TRBV20-1 14 TGCAGTGCTAGAGGGACATTTTACACAGATACGCAGTATTTT CSARGTFYTDTQYF
few TRBJ2-7 TRBD1 TRBV28 14 TGTGCCAGCAGACCTGGGACAGTGGGCTACGAGCAGTACTTC CASRPGTVGYEQYF
. TRBJ2-5 . TRBV5-1 12 TGCGCCAGCAGCTTGGAGAGCGCCTCCCAGTACTTC CASSLESASQYF
many TRBJ2-1 TRBD2 TRBV7-2 17 TGTGCCAGCAGCTCATTCATGGGACTAGCGGGAGGCAATGAGCAGTTCTTC CASSSFMGLAGGNEQFF
. TRBJ2-3 TRBD1 TRBV4-3 17 TGCGCCAGCAGCCAGATGGCGAGACAGGGTAGCACAGATACGCAGTATTTT CASSQMARQGSTDTQYF
. TRBJ2-7 . TRBV11-1 14 TGTGCCAGCAGCCATCAGGGGCTGATCTTCGAGCAGTACTTC CASSHQGLIFEQYF
many TRBJ2-1 . TRBV12-3/TRBV12-4 14 TGTGCCAGCAGCCTGGCCGGGACCGCCCAACGTCCCTTCTTC CASSLAGTAQRPFF